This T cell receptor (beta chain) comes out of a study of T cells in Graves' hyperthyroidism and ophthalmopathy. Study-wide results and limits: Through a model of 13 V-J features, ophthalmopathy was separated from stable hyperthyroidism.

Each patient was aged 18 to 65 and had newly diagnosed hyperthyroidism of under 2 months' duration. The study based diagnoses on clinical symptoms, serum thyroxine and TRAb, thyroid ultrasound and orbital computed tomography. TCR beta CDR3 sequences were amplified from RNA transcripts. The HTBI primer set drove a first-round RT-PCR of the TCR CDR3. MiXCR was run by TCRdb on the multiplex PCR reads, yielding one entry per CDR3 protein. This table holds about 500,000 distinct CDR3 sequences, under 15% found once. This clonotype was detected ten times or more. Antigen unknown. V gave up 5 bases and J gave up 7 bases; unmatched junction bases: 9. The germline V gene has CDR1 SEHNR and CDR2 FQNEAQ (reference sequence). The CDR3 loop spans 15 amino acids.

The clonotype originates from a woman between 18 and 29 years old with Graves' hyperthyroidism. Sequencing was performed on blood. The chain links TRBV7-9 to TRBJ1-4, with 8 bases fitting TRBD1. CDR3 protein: CASSLHDRGGEKLFF. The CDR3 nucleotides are TGTGCCAGCAGCCTTCACGACAGGGGTGGTGAAAAACTGTTTTTT.